Presented here are 30 T cell receptor beta chains from one specimen sequenced in a study of T cells in Graves' hyperthyroidism and ophthalmopathy. Amplified TCR beta CDR3 regions derived from RNA transcripts. HTBI primers were used for first-round RT-PCR of the TCR CDR3. TCRdb independently ran MiXCR on the multiplex PCR reads; one entry per CDR3 protein. This sample has 730,000 or so distinct CDR3 sequences, with about 17% found just once. The sample consisted of blood. The receptors here all came from a woman between 45 and 65 years old with Graves' hyperthyroidism that later progressed to Graves' ophthalmopathy.

The chain combines TRBV20-1 with TRBJ2-5, with no clear D. From germline, CDR1 is DFQATT and CDR2 SNEGSKA (reference sequence). The CDR3 extends over 14 amino acids. V dropped 0 bases and J dropped 4 bases, with 12 bases sitting between them. The DNA for the CDR3 is TGCAGTGCTAGAGATTGGCGGTCAGCAGAGACCCAGTACTTC. Protein sequence: CSARDWRSAETQYF.

In this sample, this clonotype turned up many times. Written as DNA, the CDR3 is TGTGCCAGCAGTGAAAACAGGGCCGGCACCGGGGAGCTGTTTTTT. The encoded protein is CASSENRAGTGELFF. This chain connects TRBV2 to TRBJ2-2, with D tentatively TRBD1 (6 bases). This CDR3 has 15 amino acids. The ends were cut back, 2 bases at V and 4 bases at J, with 11 bases in the middle. In germline, CDR1 is SNHLY, CDR2 FYNNEI.

The gene calls are TRBV19 and TRBJ2-3; D might be TRBD2 (5 bases). CDR3 length: 14 residues. V was clipped by 3 bases and J by 5 bases, with 12 bases between them. CDR1 and CDR2 from the germline V gene are LNHDA and SQIVND (reference sequence). CDR3: CASSIAGTRDTQYF. CDR3 DNA sequence: TGTGCCAGTAGTATTGCGGGTACACGAGATACGCAGTATTTT.

This clonotype has ten or more counts. The V gene is TRBV2, the J gene TRBJ2-7; the D is unclear. V gave up 0 bases and J gave up 7 bases, with 19 bases separating them. CDR1 SNHLY and CDR2 FYNNEI come from the germline V gene. CDR3 length: 16 residues. CDR3 sequence reads: CASSEAPPQISSEQYF. DNA of the CDR3: TGTGCCAGCAGTGAAGCGCCGCCTCAGATTTCGAGTGAGCAGTACTTC.

This clonotype was seen ten or more times. This sequence joins TRBV11-2 and TRBJ1-1; tentative D call: TRBD1 (5 bases). Trimming removed 2 bases at V and 2 bases at J, with 9 bases between. The CDR3 covers 14 residues. Germline CDR1 is SGHAT and CDR2 is FQNNGV. Here the CDR3 DNA reads TGTGCCAGCAGCTTAAACAGGAAAAACACTGAAGCTTTCTTT. Protein product: CASSLNRKNTEAFF.

On this clonotype: At one of its ends the junction is not consistent with the germline gene, which may arise from a read error. The chain couples TRBV29-1 to TRBJ2-1, with 10 bases matching TRBD2. This CDR3 region has 16 residues. CDR1 SQVTM and CDR2 ANQGSEA come from the germline V gene. The CDR3: CSGPRGERGGWNEQSF. CDR3 DNA: TGCAGCGGTCCCAGGGGGGAGCGGGGGGGCTGGAATGAGCAGTCCTTC.

This clonotype has only a few counts. The junction differs from germline at one of its ends, possibly a read error. The V and J genes are TRBV7-9 and TRBJ1-2; no clear D gene. The CDR3 is 16 amino acids. The germline V gene has CDR1 SEHNR and CDR2 FQNEAQ (reference sequence). CDR3 DNA sequence: TGTGCCAGCAGCCCCCGGCTCGGTCACGCTAACTATGGCTACAGCTTC. Encoded protein: CASSPRLGHANYGYSF.

The gene calls are TRBV5-1 and TRBJ1-5; D remains unclear. Germline V gives CDR1 SGHRS, CDR2 YFSETQ. There are 15 residues in the CDR3. Trimming shortened V by 0 bases and J by 6 bases, and 13 bases separated the two germline ends. The CDR3 coding sequence is TGCGCCAGCAGCTTGGAGACCGGGAGTGGTCAGCCCCAGCATTTT. Amino acids: CASSLETGSGQPQHF.

This clonotype was seen ten or more times. This chain uses TRBV3-1 with TRBJ2-5, with TRBD1 identical over 8 bases. The germline V gene has CDR1 LGHDT and CDR2 YNNKEL (reference sequence). The V and J ends lost 5 bases and 5 bases, in that order; junction bases with no gene match: 1. This CDR3 is built from 12 residues. The CDR3: CASSWDRETQYF. In DNA form, the CDR3 reads TGTGCCAGCAGCTGGGACAGGGAGACCCAGTACTTC.

This clonotype was seen a handful of times. The chain carries TRBV10-3 and TRBJ2-7; 9 nucleotides agree with TRBD1. Germline loops: CDR1 ENHRY, CDR2 SYGVKD. J lost 3 bases, V lost 0 bases, and 3 bases had no gene match. CDR3 length equals 15 residues. The CDR3 region has the DNA TGTGCCATCAGTGAGTCGAACAGGGGGCTCTACGAGCAGTACTTC. It is translated as CAISESNRGLYEQYF.

The sample holds many counts of this clonotype. The chain employs TRBV27 and TRBJ2-5; D possibly corresponds to TRBD2 (6 bases). CDR3 length: 15 amino acids. V was clipped by 6 bases and J by 2 bases, with 16 bases between them. From germline, CDR1 is MNHEY and CDR2 SMNVEV (reference sequence). This CDR3 reads CASSTNRDSQETQYF. In DNA form, the CDR3 reads TGTGCCAGCAGCACCAATCGGGACTCACAAGAGACCCAGTACTTC.

This clonotype occurred many times. The J gene is TRBJ1-5, the V gene TRBV18, with 8 bases that match TRBD1. The ends lost 3 bases at V and 0 bases at J; junction bases unmatched: 4. The CDR3 totals 16 residues. The germline gives CDR1 KGHSH, CDR2 LQKENI. CDR3 protein: CASSPTGGYSNQPQHF. CDR3 DNA: TGTGCCAGCTCACCCACAGGGGGGTATAGCAATCAGCCCCAGCATTTT.

This clonotype was counted a few times. Here the CDR3 reads CARGSVAKNIQYF. CDR3 sequence (DNA): TGTGCCAGAGGGTCCGTAGCCAAAAACATTCAGTACTTC. The chain links TRBV2 to TRBJ2-4; no definite D call. This CDR3 has 13 amino acids. Trimming cost V 9 bases and J 0 bases, with 9 bases left between them. The germline gives CDR1 SNHLY, CDR2 FYNNEI.

There are many counts of this clonotype. The CDR3 DNA sequence: TGTGCCAGCAGCTTTTCCGGGATAAGGGACACTGAAGCTTTCTTT. Protein: CASSFSGIRDTEAFF. The chain carries TRBV7-2 and TRBJ1-1; no clear D. Germline values: CDR1 SGHTA, CDR2 FQGNSA. Trimming removed 3 bases at V and 3 bases at J, with 14 bases between. The CDR3 loop spans 15 amino acids.

This clonotype appeared a few times. Given the absence of the conserved phenylalanine or tryptophan at the CDR3 end, a read error is likely. This chain uses TRBV30 with TRBJ2-7; D is possibly TRBD2 (5 bases). Trimming pared 0 bases from V and 2 bases from J, leaving 14 bases between. The CDR3 length is 15 residues. Germline V gene lookup returns CDR1 GTSNPN and CDR2 SVGIG (reference sequence). The CDR3 loop is CAWSVKRHTPYEQYL. DNA of the CDR3: TGTGCCTGGAGTGTAAAGCGGCATACCCCCTACGAGCAGTACCTC.

The rearrangement links TRBV5-1 to TRBJ2-1; D gene ambiguous. The CDR3 has 17 residues. Deletions cut 4 bases from V and 6 bases from J, with 23 bases between. CDR1 and CDR2 from the germline V gene are SGHRS and YFSETQ. CDR3 nucleotides: TGCGCCAGCAGCCCCTACCTAAACAGCCAATGGGCCAATGAGCAGTTCTTC. Translating gives CASSPYLNSQWANEQFF. The full variable domain, its missing parts supplied by reference TRBV5-1 and TRBJ2-1, is KAGVTQTPRYLIKTRGQQVTLSCSPISGHRSVSWYQQTPGQGLQFLFEYFSETQRNKGNFPGRFSGRQFSNSRSEMNVSTLELGDSALYLCASSPYLNSQWANEQFFGPGTRLTVL.

There are a few counts of this clonotype. The CDR3 bases are TGTGCCATCAGTGAGTCGTTCCCCACCGGGGAGCTGTTTTTT. It translates to CAISESFPTGELFF. The J gene is TRBJ2-2, the V gene TRBV10-3; the D is unclear. Trimming took 0 bases from V and 4 from J, leaving 6 bases between them. CDR3 length equals 14 residues. CDR1 and CDR2 (germline): ENHRY, SYGVKD.

This clonotype has a count of ten or more. The V gene is TRBV7-9, the J gene TRBJ2-5; 7 bases are shared with TRBD1. The CDR3 is 14 residues long. Germline assignment: CDR1 SEHNR and CDR2 FQNEAQ (reference sequence). Losses at the gene ends were 5 bases for V and 1 base for J; bases not matched to a gene: 4. This CDR3 is CASSVGQVQETQYF. Here the CDR3 DNA reads TGTGCCAGCAGCGTCGGACAGGTCCAAGAGACCCAGTACTTC.

The table lists this clonotype with a count of one. V and J are TRBV4-1 and TRBJ1-5; D might be TRBD1 (5 bases). The CDR3 loop spans 14 amino acids. Germline V gene lookup returns CDR1 MGHRA and CDR2 YSYEKL. V was clipped by 3 bases and J by 10 bases, with 16 bases between them. The CDR3 loop reads CASSQPTRGGPQHF. CDR3 bases: TGCGCCAGCAGCCAGCCCACACGGGGCGGTCCCCAGCATTTT.

In this sample, this clonotype turned up many times. The rearrangement links TRBV20-1 to TRBJ2-2, with D possibly TRBD2 on 7 matching bases. The CDR3 is made up of 13 amino acids. CDR1 is DFQATT, CDR2 SNEGSKA, per germline (reference sequence). Trimming shortened V by 1 base and J by 6 bases, and 9 bases separated the two germline ends. For the CDR3, the DNA is TGCAGTGCTAGAGGGGGGGGGCCCGGGGAGCTGTTTTTT. Its translation is CSARGGGPGELFF.

The chain links TRBV9 to TRBJ2-5; D not certain. V lost 3 bases and J lost 4, with 13 bases in between. Germline CDR1 and CDR2: SGDLS and YYNGEE. The CDR3 contains 14 residues. DNA of the CDR3: TGTGCCAGCAGCGCCGTGGCGGCCTCAGAGACCCAGTACTTC. As protein: CASSAVAASETQYF.

This clonotype was detected many times. V gene TRBV5-6 combines with J gene TRBJ1-5; the D is unclear. CDR3 size: 14 residues. Germline CDR1 reads SGHDT; CDR2 reads YYEEEE. V was clipped by 2 bases and J by 1 base, with 7 bases between them. In nucleotides, the CDR3 is TGTGCCAGCAGCTTCCCCGGGAGCAATCAGCCCCAGCATTTT. Translated, it gives CASSFPGSNQPQHF.

This chain uses TRBV3-1 with TRBJ2-5; TRBD1 agrees at 7 bases. Trimming removed 1 base from V and 1 base from J; junction bases left unmatched: 12. In germline, CDR1 is LGHDT, CDR2 YNNKEL (reference sequence). This CDR3 region has 18 residues. The CDR3 spells CASSQVSRGGRSQETQYF. The CDR3, as DNA: TGTGCCAGCAGCCAAGTATCACGAGGGGGCCGCAGCCAAGAGACCCAGTACTTC.

This clonotype was counted only a few times. The gene calls are TRBV6-1 and TRBJ1-6; D unclear. The CDR3 covers 15 residues. The germline V and J ends were trimmed by 7 bases and 0 bases, with 10 bases remaining between them. Germline CDR1 and CDR2: MNHNS and SASEGT. This chain's CDR3 is CASKNPSSYNSPLHF. The CDR3 bases are TGTGCCAGCAAAAACCCTAGCTCCTATAATTCACCCCTCCACTTT.

V is TRBV27 and J is TRBJ2-5, with D perhaps TRBD1 (5 bases). V was cut by 5 bases and J by 5 bases, with 12 bases left in between. CDR3 length: 13 residues. Germline values: CDR1 MNHEY, CDR2 SMNVEV (reference sequence). The CDR3 reads CASSIRVWETQYF. CDR3 nucleotide sequence: TGTGCCAGCAGTATCAGGGTGTGGGAGACCCAGTACTTC.

The chain recombines TRBV7-9 with TRBJ2-2, with 8 bases that match TRBD2. The CDR3 extends over 16 amino acids. Germline loops: CDR1 SEHNR, CDR2 FQNEAQ (reference sequence). Unmatched junction bases numbered 10, after V lost 6 bases and J lost 4 bases. In nucleotides, the CDR3 is TGTGCCAGCAGTGAAATGGTAGCGGGGATCACCGGGGAGCTGTTTTTT. Translation: CASSEMVAGITGELFF.

This clonotype was seen a few times. CDR3 amino acids: CASSRRQGSDTEAFF. The DNA for the CDR3 is TGCGCCAGCAGCCGGCGACAGGGGAGTGACACTGAAGCTTTCTTT. V gene TRBV5-1 combines with J gene TRBJ1-1; 8 nucleotides align to TRBD1. This CDR3 has 15 residues. V lost 4 bases, J lost 3 bases, and 8 bases stayed unmatched. Germline V gene data show CDR1 as SGHRS and CDR2 as YFSETQ.

This clonotype was observed many times. The CDR3 DNA sequence: TGCAGTGCTAGAGGGGATGGGACAGATACGCAGTATTTT. Translated, it gives CSARGDGTDTQYF. The chain has TRBV20-1 and TRBJ2-3, with D unresolved. Trimming stripped 1 base from V and 3 bases from J, with 8 bases between. Germline-derived CDR1 and CDR2 are DFQATT and SNEGSKA (reference sequence). The CDR3 is 13 residues long.

The gene calls are TRBV20-1 and TRBJ2-7; D may be TRBD1 or TRBD2 (5 bases each). V was clipped by 0 bases and J by 5 bases, with 17 bases between them. CDR1 and CDR2 (germline): DFQATT, SNEGSKA (reference sequence). The CDR3 has 15 residues. CDR3 DNA: TGCAGTGCTAGAGATCGGGTAGTGGGGGAGAACGAGCAGTACTTC. This gives the protein CSARDRVVGENEQYF.

This clonotype has just a few counts. The V call is TRBV6-1, the J call TRBJ1-2; 7 bases are a match to TRBD1. Trimming cost V 7 bases and J 5 bases; bases outside gene matches: 13. The CDR3 loop spans 15 amino acids. The germline CDR1 and CDR2 sequences are MNHNS and SASEGT. CDR3 nucleotide sequence: TGTGCCAGCACCCTCCAGGGGGGAAGCGGGTATGGCTACACCTTC. Its translation is CASTLQGGSGYGYTF.